The rows below give T cell receptor beta chains drawn from one sample of a study of regulatory T cells in long-lasting Graves disease. TCRdb fed the multiplex PCR reads into MiXCR, producing one record per CDR3 protein. The sample has 700,000 or so distinct CDR3 sequences; around 30% are singletons. This specimen was peripheral blood mononuclear cells (PBMCs), taken when the disease was refractory, from a patient treated with antithyroid drugs. These receptors originate from a female donor with Graves disease. Both conserved end residues are part of each CDR3. D genes are given only for firm matches. Part of the rows lack a size; the others show once, few, many or a class for expanded clones.

d_gene: TRBD1; abundance: few; j_gene: TRBJ1-1; v_gene: TRBV5-1; CDR3nt: TGCGCCAGCAGCTTGGGGGACAGGGGGACACCGAACACTGAAGCTTTCTTT; CDR3aa: CASSLGDRGTPNTEAFF
d_gene: TRBD1; abundance: NA; j_gene: TRBJ1-4; v_gene: TRBV19; CDR3nt: TGTGCCAGTAGTTCCGGGACAGGGGATACTAATGAAAAACTGTTTTTT; CDR3aa: CASSSGTGDTNEKLFF
d_gene: NA; abundance: NA; j_gene: TRBJ1-5; v_gene: TRBV19; CDR3nt: TGTGCCAGTAGTATCGTCCACCTCGGGCAGCCCCAGCATTTT; CDR3aa: CASSIVHLGQPQHF
d_gene: NA; abundance: many; j_gene: TRBJ2-7; v_gene: TRBV6-5; CDR3nt: TGTGCCAGCAGTTTCCAGCTCGAGCAGTACTTC; CDR3aa: CASSFQLEQYF
d_gene: NA; abundance: NA; j_gene: TRBJ2-1; v_gene: TRBV29-1; CDR3nt: TGCAGCGTTGCGGAGAGCTCCTACAATGAGCAGTTCTTC; CDR3aa: CSVAESSYNEQFF
d_gene: NA; abundance: few; j_gene: TRBJ2-7; v_gene: TRBV2; CDR3nt: TGTGCCAGCAGTGAATACAGGGACTACGAGCAGTACTTC; CDR3aa: CASSEYRDYEQYF
d_gene: TRBD2; abundance: many; j_gene: TRBJ2-5; v_gene: TRBV11-2; CDR3nt: TGTGCCAGCAGCTTAGGTGCGGGAGGACTTCGAGAGACCCAGTACTTC; CDR3aa: CASSLGAGGLRETQYF
d_gene: NA; abundance: many; j_gene: TRBJ2-7; v_gene: TRBV7-9; CDR3nt: TGTGCCAGCAGCTCGCACAGGGATCACGAGCAGTACTTC; CDR3aa: CASSSHRDHEQYF
d_gene: TRBD1; abundance: many; j_gene: TRBJ1-2; v_gene: TRBV27; CDR3nt: TGTGCCAGCAGTTTATCGTTGGGACAGGGGGTTAACTATGGCTACACCTTC; CDR3aa: CASSLSLGQGVNYGYTF
d_gene: NA; abundance: NA; j_gene: TRBJ1-1; v_gene: TRBV18; CDR3nt: TGTGCCAGCTCACCGCGGGACGGAGAGAACACTGAAGCTTTCTTT; CDR3aa: CASSPRDGENTEAFF
d_gene: NA; abundance: few; j_gene: TRBJ1-2; v_gene: TRBV20-1; CDR3nt: TGCAGTGCCCGGACAGACGGTATCTATGGCTACACCTTC; CDR3aa: CSARTDGIYGYTF
d_gene: TRBD2; abundance: many; j_gene: TRBJ2-5; v_gene: TRBV27; CDR3nt: TGTGCCAGCAGTTTTAACGGGAGGGCCACAGAGACCCAGTACTTC; CDR3aa: CASSFNGRATETQYF
d_gene: TRBD2; abundance: NA; j_gene: TRBJ2-7; v_gene: TRBV7-2; CDR3nt: TGTGCCAGCAGCCAACGGGGAGCGGGAGGGTCCGACGAGCAGTACTTC; CDR3aa: CASSQRGAGGSDEQYF
d_gene: NA; abundance: NA; j_gene: TRBJ2-7; v_gene: TRBV5-5; CDR3nt: TGTGCCAGCAGCTCGGGATCCCCCCTGCAAGGCTCCTACGAGCAGTACTTC; CDR3aa: CASSSGSPLQGSYEQYF
d_gene: TRBD2; abundance: NA; j_gene: TRBJ2-7; v_gene: TRBV2; CDR3nt: TGTGCCAGCAGTCCCGAGGCTAGCGGGAGGGCCTGGGGCTACGAGCAGTACTTC; CDR3aa: CASSPEASGRAWGYEQYF
d_gene: TRBD1; abundance: NA; j_gene: TRBJ2-4; v_gene: TRBV3-1; CDR3nt: TGTGCCAGCAGCACCGGGACAGGGGTAGCCAAAAACACTCAGTACTTC; CDR3aa: CASSTGTGVAKNTQYF
d_gene: TRBD1; abundance: many; j_gene: TRBJ1-1; v_gene: TRBV12-3/TRBV12-4; CDR3nt: TGTGCCAGCAGTCCTCAAGACAGGGGGCCTCACACTGAAGCTTTCTTT; CDR3aa: CASSPQDRGPHTEAFF
d_gene: TRBD1; abundance: NA; j_gene: TRBJ1-1; v_gene: TRBV5-1; CDR3nt: TGCGCCAGCAGCTTGAAACAGGGGGACACTGAAGCTTTCTTT; CDR3aa: CASSLKQGDTEAFF
d_gene: NA; abundance: NA; j_gene: TRBJ1-4; v_gene: TRBV5-5; CDR3nt: TGTGCCAGCAGCTTGGATCCGAGCCCCAAAGAAAAACTGTTTTTT; CDR3aa: CASSLDPSPKEKLFF
d_gene: TRBD2; abundance: NA; j_gene: TRBJ2-7; v_gene: TRBV4-2; CDR3nt: TGTGCCAGCAGCCAAGAGGGTAGCGGGAGGGGATACGAGCAGTACTTC; CDR3aa: CASSQEGSGRGYEQYF
d_gene: TRBD1; abundance: many; j_gene: TRBJ1-1; v_gene: TRBV28; CDR3nt: TGTGCCAGCAGTTCTGCCGGACAGGGAGGCACTGAAGCTTTCTTT; CDR3aa: CASSSAGQGGTEAFF
d_gene: NA; abundance: NA; j_gene: TRBJ1-2; v_gene: TRBV7-8; CDR3nt: TGTGCCAGCAGCTTGGATCCACCCAACTATGGCTACACCTTC; CDR3aa: CASSLDPPNYGYTF
d_gene: NA; abundance: many; j_gene: TRBJ1-1; v_gene: TRBV2; CDR3nt: TGTGCCAGCAGTGATTGGAACACTGAAGCTTTCTTT; CDR3aa: CASSDWNTEAFF
d_gene: NA; abundance: NA; j_gene: TRBJ1-2; v_gene: TRBV30; CDR3nt: TGTGCCTGTATTAGGAGGTCCCCGGGGGGCTACACCTTC; CDR3aa: CACIRRSPGGYTF
d_gene: TRBD1; abundance: NA; j_gene: TRBJ1-2; v_gene: TRBV11-2; CDR3nt: TGTGCCAGCAGCCTCTCTTCCGGGACAGTAAATGGCGGCTACACCTTC; CDR3aa: CASSLSSGTVNGGYTF
d_gene: NA; abundance: many; j_gene: TRBJ1-2; v_gene: TRBV2; CDR3nt: TGTGCCAGCGAGGACGGAAGATATGGCTACACCTTC; CDR3aa: CASEDGRYGYTF
d_gene: NA; abundance: NA; j_gene: TRBJ1-2; v_gene: TRBV6-9; CDR3nt: TGTGCCAGCAGTTACAATACCAGGGTCTCTGGCTACACCTTC; CDR3aa: CASSYNTRVSGYTF
d_gene: NA; abundance: few; j_gene: TRBJ2-7; v_gene: TRBV15; CDR3nt: TGTGCCACCAGCAGAGACGGCGGGCCCTCCTACGAGCAGTACTTC; CDR3aa: CATSRDGGPSYEQYF
d_gene: NA; abundance: NA; j_gene: TRBJ1-1; v_gene: TRBV20-1; CDR3nt: TGCAGTGCTAGATTCAGTTGGGGCCCCACTGAAGCTTTCTTT; CDR3aa: CSARFSWGPTEAFF
d_gene: NA; abundance: NA; j_gene: TRBJ1-2; v_gene: TRBV6-2/TRBV6-3; CDR3nt: TGTGCCAGCGGGGGGCTCTTTAACTATGGCTACACCTTC; CDR3aa: CASGGLFNYGYTF
d_gene: NA; abundance: many; j_gene: TRBJ1-1; v_gene: TRBV6-5; CDR3nt: TGTGCCAGCAGTTACTCTAGGGAGAACACTGAAGCTTTCTTT; CDR3aa: CASSYSRENTEAFF
d_gene: NA; abundance: NA; j_gene: TRBJ1-5; v_gene: TRBV7-9; CDR3nt: TGTGCCAGCAGCAAGACAGATCAGCCCCAGCATTTT; CDR3aa: CASSKTDQPQHF
d_gene: NA; abundance: NA; j_gene: TRBJ1-4; v_gene: TRBV18; CDR3nt: TGTGCCAGCTCGCCACCGGACCCCGTCGACAGAAAACTGTTTTTT; CDR3aa: CASSPPDPVDRKLFF
d_gene: TRBD1; abundance: NA; j_gene: TRBJ1-1; v_gene: TRBV12-3/TRBV12-4; CDR3nt: TGTGCCAGCAGTTTAGAGATCGGCAGGGGGCACACTGAAGCTTTCTTT; CDR3aa: CASSLEIGRGHTEAFF
d_gene: NA; abundance: NA; j_gene: TRBJ2-2; v_gene: TRBV19; CDR3nt: TGTGCCAGTAGTAGTCGACATACCCAAGGTGGTGGCGGGGAGCTGTTTTTT; CDR3aa: CASSSRHTQGGGGELFF
d_gene: TRBD1; abundance: NA; j_gene: TRBJ2-1; v_gene: TRBV11-2; CDR3nt: TGTGCCAGCAGCTTAGCTGGACAGGAGAACAATGAGCAGTTCTTC; CDR3aa: CASSLAGQENNEQFF
d_gene: NA; abundance: NA; j_gene: TRBJ1-1; v_gene: TRBV6-1; CDR3nt: TGTGCCAGCAGTGAAGCCCCAAATCCCCAAGCTTTCTTT; CDR3aa: CASSEAPNPQAFF
d_gene: TRBD1; abundance: few; j_gene: TRBJ2-4; v_gene: TRBV6-2/TRBV6-3; CDR3nt: TGTGCCAGCAGTTACTCCGGGGGACAGGGGGCTGGTCCAGCCAAAAACATTCAGTACTTC; CDR3aa: CASSYSGGQGAGPAKNIQYF
d_gene: NA; abundance: NA; j_gene: TRBJ2-7; v_gene: TRBV27; CDR3nt: TGTGCCAGCAGTTTGTCTACTGTGGGCGAGCAGTACTTC; CDR3aa: CASSLSTVGEQYF
d_gene: NA; abundance: NA; j_gene: TRBJ2-5; v_gene: TRBV4-2; CDR3nt: TGTGCCAGCAGCCAAGGAAGCGGTACCCAAGAGACCCAGTACTTC; CDR3aa: CASSQGSGTQETQYF
d_gene: TRBD1; abundance: NA; j_gene: TRBJ1-2; v_gene: TRBV6-1; CDR3nt: TGTGCCAGCAGTGAGGGCAGGGGGCGCACCTATGGCTACACCTTC; CDR3aa: CASSEGRGRTYGYTF
d_gene: TRBD1; abundance: NA; j_gene: TRBJ2-7; v_gene: TRBV29-1; CDR3nt: TGCAGCGGTGTCCGGGACAGGGACTTCGAGCAGTACTTC; CDR3aa: CSGVRDRDFEQYF
d_gene: NA; abundance: few; j_gene: TRBJ1-4; v_gene: TRBV30; CDR3nt: TGTGCCTGGAGTTCCGAGGGGCAGGAAAAACTGTTTTTT; CDR3aa: CAWSSEGQEKLFF
d_gene: TRBD1; abundance: NA; j_gene: TRBJ1-2; v_gene: TRBV30; CDR3nt: TGTGCCTGGACCCAGGGGGGGGGCGCAACTGGCTACACCTTC; CDR3aa: CAWTQGGGATGYTF
d_gene: NA; abundance: NA; j_gene: TRBJ1-2; v_gene: TRBV12-3/TRBV12-4; CDR3nt: TGTGCCAGCAGTGTACGAAACAGCGGCTTTGGGGGCTACACCTTC; CDR3aa: CASSVRNSGFGGYTF
d_gene: TRBD2; abundance: NA; j_gene: TRBJ2-7; v_gene: TRBV3-1; CDR3nt: TGTGCCAGCAGCCATGACATAGCGGGAGGACGAGAGCAGTACTTC; CDR3aa: CASSHDIAGGREQYF
d_gene: TRBD2; abundance: NA; j_gene: TRBJ2-2; v_gene: TRBV5-6; CDR3nt: TGTGCCAGCAGCCACTACCGGACTAGCGGGAGGCTAGGCACCGGGGAGCTGTTTTTT; CDR3aa: CASSHYRTSGRLGTGELFF
d_gene: NA; abundance: NA; j_gene: TRBJ1-4; v_gene: TRBV27; CDR3nt: TGTGCCAGCAGTCCCCCCCCCGTTATTTTT; CDR3aa: CASSPPPVIF
d_gene: TRBD1; abundance: once; j_gene: TRBJ1-5; v_gene: TRBV20-1; CDR3nt: TGCAGTGGGAGACAGGGAATAGGCGATCAGCCCCAGCATTTT; CDR3aa: CSGRQGIGDQPQHF